Following are 22 T cell receptor beta chains from one sample sequenced in a study of Tregs in tolerant kidney transplant recipients. Here immunoSEQ multiplex PCR was the method, and the copy in TCRdb shows in-frame clones only, minus some. The sample holds 69,000 or so clones, approximately 88% seen once. The material was CD4+ T cells from blood, obtained before the transplant. These receptors came from a human donor who received a combined kidney and bone marrow transplant.

V is TRBV2 and J is TRBJ1-4; 9 nucleotides line up with TRBD1. This CDR3 is built from 13 residues. The germline V gene encodes CDR1 SNHLY and CDR2 FYNNEI. V lost 10 bases and J lost 8; bases outside the gene matches: 8. CDR3 DNA: TGTGCCAACAGGCGGACAGGGGACGAAAAACTGTTTTTT. Translated: CANRRTGDEKLFF.

The chain has TRBV6-6 and TRBJ2-2, with no clear D. The V and J ends lost 5 bases and 1 base respectively, with 8 bases between them. The CDR3 has 14 amino acids. Germline CDR1 and CDR2: MNHNY and SVGAGI (reference sequence). In DNA form, the CDR3 reads TGTGCCAGCAGTCAAGACAAGAACACCGGGGAGCTGTTTTTT. As protein: CASSQDKNTGELFF.

The chain combines TRBV5-4 with TRBJ2-2; TRBD2 might be the D (6 bases). V gave up 0 bases and J gave up 1 base, with 10 bases separating them. Germline loops: CDR1 SGHNT, CDR2 YYREEE (reference sequence). The CDR3 runs to 16 residues. The CDR3 DNA follows: TGTGCCAGCAGCTTGGGGGGACTCTTGAACACCGGGGAGCTGTTTTTT. Translating gives CASSLGGLLNTGELFF.

This clone appeared a few times. V and J are TRBV28 and TRBJ1-2; TRBD1 aligns across 7 bases. Germline V gene data show CDR1 as MDHEN and CDR2 as SYDVKM. There are 13 residues in the CDR3. J lost 6 bases, V lost 6 bases, and 7 bases had no gene match. This chain's CDR3 is CASRPDREDGYTF. The CDR3, as DNA: TGTGCCAGCAGACCCGACAGGGAGGATGGCTACACCTTC.

The rearrangement uses TRBV11-2 and TRBJ2-3, with TRBD2 matching 9 bases. The CDR3 loop spans 18 amino acids. Germline loops: CDR1 SGHAT, CDR2 FQNNGV. The V segment lost 7 bases and the J segment 3 bases; nucleotides outside the gene matches: 17. The CDR3 spells CASIPGGASGEGTDTQYF. The CDR3 nucleotides are TGTGCCAGCATCCCCGGGGGGGCTAGCGGGGAGGGTACAGATACGCAGTATTTT.

This chain connects TRBV5-1 to TRBJ2-7, with 15 bases that match TRBD2. The CDR3 totals 17 residues. Germline V gives CDR1 SGHRS, CDR2 YFSETQ. The junction had 11 bases not matched to a gene; V was cut back by 4 bases and J by 6 bases. In nucleotides, the CDR3 is TGCGCCAGCAGCCGGACTAGCGGGAGGGCCAACTCCGTCGAGCAGTACTTC. Translating gives CASSRTSGRANSVEQYF.

The V call is TRBV30, the J call TRBJ2-5; D may be TRBD2 (5 bases). The ends were cut back, 1 base at V and 0 bases at J, with 6 bases in the middle. Germline CDR1 is GTSNPN and CDR2 is SVGIG (reference sequence). CDR3 length: 13 residues. CDR3 sequence (DNA): TGTGCCTGGAGTGGGGAGTACCAAGAGACCCAGTACTTC. Amino acid sequence: CAWSGEYQETQYF.

With respect to this clone: The junction shows a germline mismatch at one end, possibly a read error. The chain combines TRBV7-7 with TRBJ2-5; maybe TRBD1 (6 bases). Germline V lookup: CDR1 SSHAT, CDR2 FNYEAQ (reference sequence). This CDR3 spans 16 amino acids. This CDR3 is CASSLGYRDNQETQYF. In DNA form, the CDR3 reads TGTGCTAGCAGCTTAGGATACCGGGACAACCAAGAGACCCAGTACTTC.

The rearrangement links TRBV7-3 to TRBJ2-1, with 10 bases aligning to TRBD1. The junction had 4 bases not matched to a gene; V was cut back by 6 bases and J by 2 bases. Germline V gives CDR1 SGHTA, CDR2 FQGTGA. The CDR3 has 15 residues. CDR3 residues: CASSTGTGAYNEQFF. CDR3 DNA: TGTGCCAGCAGTACCGGGACAGGGGCCTACAATGAGCAGTTCTTC.

The rearrangement joins TRBV30 to TRBJ2-3; D gene ambiguous. The germline V gene encodes CDR1 GTSNPN and CDR2 SVGIG (reference sequence). V was pared by 2 bases and J by 7 bases, with 7 bases between. CDR3 length: 11 amino acids. As DNA, the CDR3 is TGTGCCTGGAGTTCAGGATATACGCAGTATTTT. This gives the protein CAWSSGYTQYF.

V gene TRBV7-8 combines with J gene TRBJ1-2; tentative D call: TRBD1 (5 bases). This CDR3 has 18 amino acids. Looked up from germline, CDR1 is SGHVS and CDR2 is FQNEAQ. Trimming pared 1 base from V and 2 bases from J, leaving 20 bases between. CDR3 in amino acids: CASSLGPIRQSLNYGYTF. In DNA, the CDR3 is TGTGCCAGCAGCTTAGGACCTATAAGACAGTCCCTAAACTATGGCTACACCTTC.

The rearrangement links TRBV14 to TRBJ2-7; perhaps TRBD1 as D (5 bases). The CDR3 is 17 amino acids. Between the trimmed V and J ends, which lost 1 base and 6 bases, there was a span of 22 bases. CDR1 and CDR2 from the germline V gene are SGHDN and FVKESK. The CDR3 coding sequence is TGTGCCAGCAGCCAAGTTCATTCCAGGGTAACTAAAAGCGAGCAGTACTTC. This encodes CASSQVHSRVTKSEQYF.

Here the CDR3 reads CASSPGLAALEQYF. In nucleotides, the CDR3 is TGTGCCAGCTCACCGGGACTAGCGGCGTTGGAGCAGTACTTC. V is TRBV18 and J is TRBJ2-7, with TRBD2 matching over 11 bases. Germline V lookup: CDR1 KGHSH, CDR2 LQKENI. J lost 7 bases, V lost 3 bases, and 5 bases had no gene match. This CDR3 is built from 14 residues.

This sequence joins TRBV29-1 and TRBJ2-5; 9 bases line up with TRBD2. V lost 2 bases to trimming and J lost 5 bases; unmatched junction nucleotides: 6. The CDR3 extends over 14 amino acids. Germline assignment: CDR1 SQVTM and CDR2 ANQGSEA. The CDR3 is CSVELAGNQETQYF. The CDR3 region has the DNA TGCAGCGTTGAACTAGCGGGAAATCAGGAGACCCAGTACTTC.

The J gene is TRBJ1-1, the V gene TRBV30; no clear D. This CDR3 contains 14 residues. Germline loops: CDR1 GTSNPN, CDR2 SVGIG (reference sequence). V shed 1 base and J shed 6 bases, with 15 bases lying between them. The CDR3 sequence: CAWSDPPGLAEAFF. CDR3 DNA sequence: TGTGCCTGGAGTGACCCCCCGGGTTTGGCTGAAGCTTTCTTT.

The count of this clone is one. Written as DNA, the CDR3 is TGTGCCAGCTCACCGCGGGGGGAATTCTACGAGCAGTACTTC. The encoded protein is CASSPRGEFYEQYF. This rearrangement joins TRBV18 to TRBJ2-7, with 8 bases aligning to TRBD2. The J segment lost 3 bases and the V segment lost 3 bases, leaving 4 bases of the junction unmatched. The CDR3 is 14 amino acids. CDR1 is KGHSH, CDR2 LQKENI, per germline.

The chain links TRBV6-5 to TRBJ2-1; 8 bases align to TRBD1. The CDR3 is 16 amino acids. Germline V gene lookup returns CDR1 MNHEY and CDR2 SVGAGI. The V and J ends lost 2 bases and 3 bases, in that order; junction bases with no gene match: 6. The CDR3 DNA is TGTGCCAGCAGTTACGCGGACAGGGTTGGCTACAATGAGCAGTTCTTC. Protein: CASSYADRVGYNEQFF.

V usage is TRBV19 and J usage is TRBJ2-1; D not resolved. Germline lookup yields CDR1 LNHDA and CDR2 SQIVND (reference sequence). V lost 0 bases to trimming and J lost 10 bases, with 4 bases between them. CDR3 length: 11 amino acids. The CDR3 spells CASSIDLEQFF. CDR3 nucleotide sequence: TGTGCCAGTAGTATAGATCTAGAGCAGTTCTTC.

The gene calls are TRBV7-2 and TRBJ2-2; TRBD2 matches at 11 bases. V shed 4 bases and J 5 bases; nucleotides not matched to a gene: 6. The germline V gene encodes CDR1 SGHTA and CDR2 FQGNSA. This CDR3 has 16 amino acids. CDR3 in amino acids: CASSYSGRAGTGELFF. The CDR3 DNA reads as TGTGCCAGCAGCTATAGCGGGAGGGCCGGGACCGGGGAGCTGTTTTTT.

This clone was observed a handful of times. This chain uses TRBV28 with TRBJ2-7; no firm D call. CDR1 is MDHEN and CDR2 is SYDVKM in the germline V gene. V dropped 7 bases and J dropped 1 base, with 14 bases sitting between them. CDR3 length: 14 residues. The CDR3 DNA reads as TGTGCCAGCAACCCTTCGACACCATCCTACGAGCAGTACTTC. Protein product: CASNPSTPSYEQYF.

This chain uses TRBV4-1 with TRBJ2-7; 7 bases are a match to TRBD1. The CDR3 is 15 amino acids. V was pared by 4 bases and J by 0 bases, with 6 bases of the junction left unmatched. Germline V gene lookup returns CDR1 MGHRA and CDR2 YSYEKL. The CDR3 DNA sequence: TGCGCCAGCAGCCGAGGACAGGCGGGCTCCTACGAGCAGTACTTC. This encodes CASSRGQAGSYEQYF.

The rearrangement links TRBV18 to TRBJ2-1, with 8 bases matching TRBD2. The trim removed 2 bases at V and 3 bases at J, leaving 6 bases unmatched. The CDR3 consists of 16 residues. Germline values: CDR1 KGHSH, CDR2 LQKENI. This chain's CDR3 is CASSPETSGFYNEQFF. CDR3 coding DNA: TGTGCCAGCTCACCAGAAACTAGCGGATTCTACAATGAGCAGTTCTTC.